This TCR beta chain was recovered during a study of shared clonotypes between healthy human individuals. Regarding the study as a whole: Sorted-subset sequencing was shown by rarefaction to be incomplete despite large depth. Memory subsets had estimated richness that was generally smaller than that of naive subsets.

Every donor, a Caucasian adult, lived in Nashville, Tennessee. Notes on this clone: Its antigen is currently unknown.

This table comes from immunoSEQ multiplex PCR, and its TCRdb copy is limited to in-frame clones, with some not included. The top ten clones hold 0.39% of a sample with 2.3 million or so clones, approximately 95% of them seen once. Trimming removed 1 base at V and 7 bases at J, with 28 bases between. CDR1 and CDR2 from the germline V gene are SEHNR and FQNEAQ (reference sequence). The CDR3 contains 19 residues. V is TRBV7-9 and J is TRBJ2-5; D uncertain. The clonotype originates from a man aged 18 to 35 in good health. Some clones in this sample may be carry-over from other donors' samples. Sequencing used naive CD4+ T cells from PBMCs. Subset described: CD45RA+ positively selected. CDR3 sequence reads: CASSLGQRSPSIRRGTQYF. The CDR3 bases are TGTGCCAGCAGCTTAGGGCAGCGAAGCCCCAGCATCAGACGCGGGACCCAGTACTTC.